One sample yielded the 10 T cell receptor beta chains listed below, sequenced in a study of beta chain features in type 1 diabetes. Reverse transcribing all isolated RNA meant expressed TCRB transcripts were sequenced. Clones were read by immunoSEQ multiplex PCR, and TCRdb kept only the in-frame ones, dropping some. Of some 100,000 clones in the sample, less than 40% were seen once. Sequenced material: stem cell memory CD4+ T cells from blood. The receptors were gathered from a woman in her late teens or twenties in good health.

The genes are TRBV5-4 and TRBJ2-5, with 7 bases lining up with TRBD2. The junction had 11 bases not matched to a gene; V was cut back by 2 bases and J by 4 bases. CDR1 and CDR2 from the germline V gene are SGHNT and YYREEE (reference sequence). The CDR3 has 16 residues. CDR3 sequence reads: CASSLRRGASGETQYF. The CDR3 DNA is TGTGCCAGCAGCTTAAGGCGAGGGGCTAGCGGAGAGACCCAGTACTTC.

This clone was observed a few times. The V call is TRBV15, the J call TRBJ1-5, with 7 bases matching TRBD1. Per germline, CDR1 LNHNV and CDR2 YYDKDF (reference sequence). Trimming removed 3 bases from V and 5 bases from J; junction bases left unmatched: 10. CDR3 length: 16 amino acids. The DNA for the CDR3 is TGTGCCACCAGCAGGTACCAGACAGGGACCTATCAGCCCCAGCATTTT. It yields the protein CATSRYQTGTYQPQHF.

This clone has just a few counts. The chain joins TRBV5-1 to TRBJ2-3, with TRBD1 identical over 8 bases. The CDR3 is 17 amino acids. Per germline, CDR1 SGHRS and CDR2 YFSETQ. Trimming took 6 bases from V and 2 from J; bases not matched to a gene: 14. DNA for the CDR3: TGCGCCAGCAACTCACCCGCCGGGACAGGAAACACAGATACGCAGTATTTT. Translation: CASNSPAGTGNTDTQYF.

The gene calls are TRBV7-2 and TRBJ2-1; 8 bases match TRBD2. Unmatched junction bases numbered 7, after V lost 5 bases and J lost 4 bases. The CDR3 length is 15 residues. The germline gives CDR1 SGHTA, CDR2 FQGNSA. This chain's CDR3 is CASSPGLGRYNEQFF. In DNA, the CDR3 is TGTGCCAGCAGCCCGGGACTAGGGCGTTACAATGAGCAGTTCTTC.

The chain employs TRBV7-2 and TRBJ2-7; tentatively, D is TRBD2 (6 bases). CDR3 length: 16 amino acids. Germline assignment: CDR1 SGHTA and CDR2 FQGNSA. Trimming removed 0 bases at V and 0 bases at J, with 12 bases between. The CDR3 protein is CASSLAAGLTSYEQYF. The DNA for the CDR3 is TGTGCCAGCAGCTTAGCCGCGGGACTGACCTCCTACGAGCAGTACTTC.

The chain uses TRBV7-9 and TRBJ2-3, with TRBD2 identical over 9 bases. The trim removed 2 bases at V and 7 bases at J, leaving 16 bases unmatched. The CDR3 extends over 18 amino acids. Germline lookup yields CDR1 SEHNR and CDR2 FQNEAQ (reference sequence). The CDR3 loop is CASSLPAGGAGGGNTQYF. The DNA of the CDR3 is TGTGCCAGCAGCTTACCGGCGGGGGGAGCGGGAGGAGGCAATACGCAGTATTTT.

The chain has TRBV14 and TRBJ2-2, with D possibly being TRBD1 (5 bases). The CDR3 has 16 amino acids. Germline V CDR1 and CDR2: SGHDN, FVKESK. The V end was cut by 4 bases, the J end by 5 bases, with 17 bases between. The CDR3: CASSLSARVRTGELFF. The CDR3, as DNA: TGTGCCAGCAGCCTTTCCGCCAGGGTCCGAACCGGGGAGCTGTTTTTT.

This chain connects TRBV27 to TRBJ1-3; unclear D gene. CDR3 length: 13 amino acids. V was clipped by 5 bases and J by 0 bases, with 5 bases between them. Germline V gene data show CDR1 as MNHEY and CDR2 as SMNVEV (reference sequence). CDR3 in amino acids: CASSRYSGNTIYF. The CDR3 nucleotides read TGTGCCAGCAGTCGGTACTCTGGAAACACCATATATTTT.

This clone was seen more than once but under ten times. This chain joins TRBV5-1 and TRBJ2-5; 7 nucleotides align to TRBD1. The CDR3 contains 15 residues. V was clipped by 4 bases and J by 2 bases; unmatched bases: 8. Germline V lookup: CDR1 SGHRS, CDR2 YFSETQ. The CDR3 DNA follows: TGCGCCAGCAGCGCCCCGGGACAGTTTCAAGAGACCCAGTACTTC. Translating gives CASSAPGQFQETQYF.

The CDR3 loop is CASSRAGTGDGAEAFF. CDR3 nucleotide sequence: TGTGCCAGCAGCCGGGCCGGGACAGGGGATGGTGCTGAAGCTTTCTTT. V usage is TRBV7-2 and J usage is TRBJ1-1, with TRBD1 matching 10 bases. J gave up 6 bases and V 5 bases, and 12 bases lay outside the gene matches. Germline-derived CDR1 and CDR2 are SGHTA and FQGNSA. The CDR3 covers 16 residues.